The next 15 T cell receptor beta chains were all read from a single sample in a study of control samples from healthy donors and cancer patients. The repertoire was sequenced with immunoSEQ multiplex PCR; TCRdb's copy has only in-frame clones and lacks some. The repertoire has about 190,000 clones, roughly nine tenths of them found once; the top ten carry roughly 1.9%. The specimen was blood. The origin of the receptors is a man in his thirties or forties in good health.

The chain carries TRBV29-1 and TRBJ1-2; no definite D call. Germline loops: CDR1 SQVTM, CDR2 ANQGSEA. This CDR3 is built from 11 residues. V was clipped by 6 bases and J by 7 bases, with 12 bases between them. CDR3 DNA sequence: TGCAGCGTCAAGATTGAAGTTGGCTACACCTTC. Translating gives CSVKIEVGYTF.

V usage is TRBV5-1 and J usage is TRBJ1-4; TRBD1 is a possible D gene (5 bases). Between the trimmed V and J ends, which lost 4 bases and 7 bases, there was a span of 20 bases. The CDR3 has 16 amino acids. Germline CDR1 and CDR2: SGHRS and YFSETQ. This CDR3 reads CASSPGGGTHGEKLFF. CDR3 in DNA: TGCGCCAGCAGCCCCGGTGGGGGGACTCATGGTGAAAAACTGTTTTTT.

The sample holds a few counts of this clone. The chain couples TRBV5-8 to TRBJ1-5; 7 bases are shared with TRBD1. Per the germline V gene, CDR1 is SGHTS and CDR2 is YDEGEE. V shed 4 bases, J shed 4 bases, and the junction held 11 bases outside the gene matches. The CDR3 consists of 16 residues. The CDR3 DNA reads TGTGCCAGCAGCCTCCGACAAGGGGGCCCGAATCAGCCCCAGCATTTT. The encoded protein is CASSLRQGGPNQPQHF.

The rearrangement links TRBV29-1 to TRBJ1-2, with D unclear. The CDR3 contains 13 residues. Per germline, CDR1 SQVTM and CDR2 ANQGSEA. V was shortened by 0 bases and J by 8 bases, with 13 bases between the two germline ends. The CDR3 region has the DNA TGCAGCGTTGAAGATCCGATTTCGGGGGGCTACACCTTC. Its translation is CSVEDPISGGYTF.

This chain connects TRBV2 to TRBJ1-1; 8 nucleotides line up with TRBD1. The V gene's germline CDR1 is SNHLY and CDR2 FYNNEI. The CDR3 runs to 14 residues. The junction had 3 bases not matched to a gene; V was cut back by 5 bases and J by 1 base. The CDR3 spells CASSPGTGNTEAFF. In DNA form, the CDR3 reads TGTGCCAGCAGTCCCGGGACAGGGAACACTGAAGCTTTCTTT.

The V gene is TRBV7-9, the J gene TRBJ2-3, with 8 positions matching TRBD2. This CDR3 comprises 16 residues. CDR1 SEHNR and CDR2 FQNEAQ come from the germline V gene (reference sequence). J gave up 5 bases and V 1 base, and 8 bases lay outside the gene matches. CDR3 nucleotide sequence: TGTGCCAGCAGCTTAGAAGACGGGGGGGCCGGAGATACGCAGTATTTT. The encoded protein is CASSLEDGGAGDTQYF.

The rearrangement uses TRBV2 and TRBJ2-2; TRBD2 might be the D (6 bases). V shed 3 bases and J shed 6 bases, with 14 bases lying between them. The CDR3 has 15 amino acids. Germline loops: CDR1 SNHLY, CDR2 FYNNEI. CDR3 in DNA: TGTGCCAGCAGTGACCGGGAGAGGAAAGCCGGGGAGCTGTTTTTT. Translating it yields CASSDRERKAGELFF.

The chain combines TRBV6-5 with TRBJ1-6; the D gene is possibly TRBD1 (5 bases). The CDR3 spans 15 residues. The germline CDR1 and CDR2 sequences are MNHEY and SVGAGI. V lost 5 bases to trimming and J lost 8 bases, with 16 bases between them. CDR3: CASSQWGGRDSPLHF. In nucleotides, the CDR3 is TGTGCCAGCAGTCAGTGGGGCGGGCGCGATTCACCCCTCCACTTT.

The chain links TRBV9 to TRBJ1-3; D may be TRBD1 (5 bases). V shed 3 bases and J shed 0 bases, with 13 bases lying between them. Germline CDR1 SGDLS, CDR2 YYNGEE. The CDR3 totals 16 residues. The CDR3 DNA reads TGTGCCAGCAGCGCGAGGGGTTTAGACTCTGGAAACACCATATATTTT. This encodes CASSARGLDSGNTIYF.

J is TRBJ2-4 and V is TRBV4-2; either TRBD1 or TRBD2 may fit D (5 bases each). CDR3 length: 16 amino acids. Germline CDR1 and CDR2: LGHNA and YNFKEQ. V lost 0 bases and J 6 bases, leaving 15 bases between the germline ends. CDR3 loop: CASSQDHDGGRNIQYF. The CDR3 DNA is TGTGCCAGCAGCCAAGACCATGATGGGGGTAGAAACATTCAGTACTTC.

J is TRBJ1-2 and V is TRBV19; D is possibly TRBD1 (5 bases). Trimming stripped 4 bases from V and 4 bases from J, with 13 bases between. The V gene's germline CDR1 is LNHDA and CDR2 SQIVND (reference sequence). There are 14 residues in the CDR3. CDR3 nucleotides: TGTGCCAGTAGTACCCCAGACAGTCCCTATGGCTACACCTTC. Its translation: CASSTPDSPYGYTF.

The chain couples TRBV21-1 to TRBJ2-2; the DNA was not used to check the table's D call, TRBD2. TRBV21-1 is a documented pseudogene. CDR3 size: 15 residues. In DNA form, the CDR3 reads TGTGCCAGCAGCACCGGGACTCACGGGCGCGGGGAGCTGTTTTTT. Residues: CASSTGTHGRGELFF.

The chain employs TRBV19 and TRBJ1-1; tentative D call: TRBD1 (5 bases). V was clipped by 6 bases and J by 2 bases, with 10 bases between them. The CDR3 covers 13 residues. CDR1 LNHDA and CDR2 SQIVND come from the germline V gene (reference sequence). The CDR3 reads CASSLGVNTEAFF. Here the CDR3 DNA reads TGTGCCAGTAGCTTAGGGGTCAACACTGAAGCTTTCTTT.

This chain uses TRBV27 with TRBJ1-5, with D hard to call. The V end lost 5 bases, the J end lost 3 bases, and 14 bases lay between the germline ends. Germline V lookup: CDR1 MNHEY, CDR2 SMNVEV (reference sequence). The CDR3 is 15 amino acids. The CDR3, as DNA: TGTGCCAGCAGTCCCGCTACCCTTCCCAATCAGCCCCAGCATTTT. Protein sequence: CASSPATLPNQPQHF.

CDR3 DNA sequence: TGTGCCAGTAGTAGGAGACAGGGGACTGGAAACACCATATATTTT. Translated, it gives CASSRRQGTGNTIYF. This chain links TRBV19 with TRBJ1-3; 8 bases match TRBD1. The CDR3 is 15 amino acids. CDR1 is LNHDA, CDR2 SQIVND, per germline (reference sequence). J gave up 2 bases and V 4 bases, and 4 bases lay outside the gene matches.